This TCR beta chain was identified in a study of blood T cell repertoires in COVID-19 (dated by TCRdb to 2018 to 2020). Background on the whole study: Collaborator samples came from the United States, Italy and Spain and covered acute and convalescent phases of COVID-19. The material from the prospective study consisted of cDNA or gDNA derived from T cells, B-cell-depleted T cells, or PBMCs. The dataset comprised deeply sampled blood TCRbeta repertoires from subjects exposed to, actively infected with, or recovered from COVID-19. The repertoires were released in a freely available public database intended as a resource for research on the immune response to SARS-CoV-2. Samples were obtained from the ongoing ImmuneRACE study (first 160 participants) and from 1,254 subjects provided by 6 global collaborators. A de-identified subject ID, COVID-19 status, age in years and sex were almost always included in the sample metadata. HLA class I and class II types, where available, came from metadata supplied by the sample provider rather than from assay-based typing.

Between the V and J ends, shortened by 1 base and 7 bases respectively, the junction contains 11 bases. The germline V gene supplies CDR1 SNHLY and CDR2 FYNNEI. The CDR3 runs 14 amino acids, cysteine and phenylalanine included. CDR3 DNA only is kept here, 42 bases in frame from base 1. TCRbeta CDR3 regions were amplified from genomic DNA using the immunoSEQ Assay, a bias-controlled multiplex PCR. As for the original processing: Within the assay, amplification of reference gene primers was used to estimate how many nucleated cells each sample contained. To quantify the absolute abundance of each unique TCRbeta CDR3 rearrangement, sequence reads were collapsed and filtered. For each sample, productive Simpson clonality was calculated as the square root of Simpson's diversity index across productive rearrangements. The table was pulled from immuneACCESS by TCRdb, which kept in-frame rearrangements only. Such tables lose some clones; where checked, under half of the loss comes from unresolved V genes, and the rest has no known cause. Clonal size and the V and J genes are those of that table, whereas D and trimming came from the DNA. Across this sample there are approximately 300,000 clones, with 89% seen only once. The ten biggest clones cover around 6.6% of the sample.

Samples from volunteer blood donors who had recovered from COVID-19 were contributed by a second Seattle source. Collaborating institutions collected whole blood in K2EDTA tubes following their own protocols. Collaborator samples were shipped for TCRbeta analysis as frozen whole blood, isolated PBMCs, or DNA extracted from either sample type. Regarding this clone: Its antigen is unknown. No much larger clone is present one base from it, and per-base qualities are unavailable.

On the study overall, not on this receptor specifically: How much clinical and demographic metadata was included differed by source and by participant, and the metadata was provided uncurated.

The sequencing input was peripheral blood. This clonotype was obtained from a man aged 18-30 years who had recovered from COVID-19. The chain joins TRBV2 to TRBJ1-5; the D region possibly corresponds to TRBD1 (5 bases align). The CDR3 in this case is CASSEDQGGQPQHF. Read as DNA, the sequence is TGTGCCAGCAGTGAAGATCAGGGCGGACAGCCCCAGCATTTT.